One and the same sample provided the 26 T cell receptor beta chains below, sequenced in a study of blood T cell repertoires in COVID-19. Generated by immunoSEQ multiplex PCR, the TCRdb table keeps only in-frame clones and is missing some. The profile shows about 320,000 clones, about 91% of them singletons. Sequencing was done on a sample of PBMCs or T cells enriched from blood (not recorded which). These receptors originate from a woman aged 18 to 35 who had recovered from COVID-19.

This clone has only a few counts. The chain joins TRBV7-9 to TRBJ1-1, with no clear D. V was cut by 2 bases and J by 10 bases, with 14 bases left in between. CDR1 and CDR2 from the germline V gene are SEHNR and FQNEAQ (reference sequence). The CDR3 length is 13 residues. In DNA, the CDR3 is TGTGCCAGCAGCTTAACGAACCAGCCAGGAGCTTTCTTT. As protein: CASSLTNQPGAFF.

The chain has TRBV27 and TRBJ1-5; tentative D call: TRBD1 (6 bases). The CDR3 sequence is 14 residues long. Germline V gene lookup returns CDR1 MNHEY and CDR2 SMNVEV (reference sequence). Trimming pared 6 bases from V and 9 bases from J, leaving 18 bases between. The CDR3: CASRAGQSNGPQHF. The CDR3 nucleotides read TGTGCCAGCAGAGCCGGACAGAGCAATGGGCCCCAGCATTTT.

The chain recombines TRBV5-1 with TRBJ2-7; maybe TRBD1 (6 bases). Between the trimmed V and J ends, which lost 2 bases and 6 bases, there was a span of 12 bases. The CDR3 contains 13 residues. Germline V lookup: CDR1 SGHRS, CDR2 YFSETQ. Here the CDR3 DNA reads TGCGCCAGCAGCTTCTTTACAGGGAGCGAGCAGTACTTC. This codes for CASSFFTGSEQYF.

CDR3 sequence reads: CSPRLFEGVRANVLTF. The CDR3 DNA reads TGCAGCCCCCGCCTATTTGAGGGGGTCAGGGCCAACGTCCTGACTTTC. The chain combines TRBV29-1 with TRBJ2-6, with TRBD1 as a possible D gene (6 bases). This CDR3 has 16 amino acids. The V end lost 8 bases, the J end lost 5 bases, and 22 bases lay between the germline ends. Looked up from germline, CDR1 is SQVTM and CDR2 is ANQGSEA.

The CDR3 DNA follows: TGCGCCAGCAGCCAGCAGGGTTTCCAAGAGACCCAGTACTTC. Encoded protein: CASSQQGFQETQYF. The chain combines TRBV4-3 with TRBJ2-5; weak D call: TRBD1 (5 bases). V lost 3 bases to trimming and J lost 1 base, with 9 bases between them. The germline gives CDR1 LGHNA, CDR2 YSLEER. CDR3 length: 14 residues.

The chain combines TRBV11-2 with TRBJ2-1; 10 bases match TRBD2. Per germline, CDR1 SGHAT and CDR2 FQNNGV. Trimming cost V 3 bases and J 6 bases; bases outside gene matches: 8. This CDR3 contains 16 residues. As DNA, the CDR3 is TGTGCCAGCAGCTTGGGACTAGCGACCCCAGCCAATGAGCAGTTCTTC. This translates into CASSLGLATPANEQFF.

The chain links TRBV2 to TRBJ1-1; possible D gene TRBD1, 5 bases. Trimming stripped 2 bases from V and 11 bases from J, with 15 bases between. This CDR3 is 13 amino acids long. Germline V gene sequence: CDR1 SNHLY, CDR2 FYNNEI. The CDR3 nucleotides read TGTGCCAGCAGTGAATGGGCGCAGGGTTCGGCTTTCTTT. Translating it yields CASSEWAQGSAFF.

The V and J genes are TRBV6-1 and TRBJ1-2; TRBD1 agrees at 7 bases. V was pared by 2 bases and J by 4 bases, with 7 bases of the junction left unmatched. This CDR3 contains 15 residues. Germline loops: CDR1 MNHNS, CDR2 SASEGT. Written as DNA, the CDR3 is TGTGCCAGCAGTGAATCGACAGGGCTCGGCTATGGCTACACCTTC. It codes for CASSESTGLGYGYTF.

This chain connects TRBV5-6 to TRBJ1-2; D not certain. The CDR3 consists of 14 residues. V lost 5 bases to trimming and J lost 4 bases, with 15 bases between them. Germline CDR1 SGHDT, CDR2 YYEEEE. As DNA, the CDR3 is TGTGCCAGCAGAAGCATCGAGGCACCCTATGGCTACACCTTC. Protein sequence: CASRSIEAPYGYTF.

About this clone: This specimen includes other DNA sequences encoding the same CDR3. The chain couples TRBV5-1 to TRBJ2-7, with 8 bases aligning to TRBD2. After removal of 5 bases from V and 0 bases from J, the junction contained 4 bases not matched to a gene. Germline CDR1 SGHRS, CDR2 YFSETQ. CDR3 length: 14 residues. As DNA, the CDR3 is TGCGCCAGCAGAACCAGCGGGAGCTCCTACGAGCAGTACTTC. Amino acid sequence: CASRTSGSSYEQYF.

V usage is TRBV2 and J usage is TRBJ2-7, with 10 bases lining up with TRBD2. CDR3 length: 17 residues. Germline-derived CDR1 and CDR2 are SNHLY and FYNNEI. The trim removed 1 base at V and 4 bases at J, leaving 10 bases unmatched. CDR3 amino acids: CASSEGSWLAGDYEQYF. Here the CDR3 DNA reads TGTGCCAGCAGTGAAGGAAGTTGGCTAGCGGGAGATTACGAGCAGTACTTC.

This clone was observed a single time. V usage is TRBV16 and J usage is TRBJ2-5; possible D gene TRBD2, 5 bases. CDR3 length: 16 amino acids. From germline, CDR1 is KGHSY and CDR2 FQNENV. The V end lost 1 base, the J end lost 2 bases, and 14 bases lay between the germline ends. DNA of the CDR3: TGTGCCAGCAGCCAATTCTCTAGGACGGGACAAGAGACCCAGTACTTC. Amino acids: CASSQFSRTGQETQYF.

The table lists this clone with a count of one. The chain has TRBV27 and TRBJ1-1; 7 positions agree with TRBD1. The CDR3 totals 15 residues. Germline CDR1 MNHEY, CDR2 SMNVEV (reference sequence). V was clipped by 6 bases and J by 7 bases; unmatched bases: 14. CDR3 DNA sequence: TGTGCCAGCAGCCCTTATCTTGGGACAGCCTTTGAAGCTTTCTTT. It encodes CASSPYLGTAFEAFF.

This chain uses TRBV6-5 with TRBJ1-3, with D possibly matching TRBD1 (5 bases). There are 15 residues in the CDR3. The ends were cut back, 6 bases at V and 0 bases at J, with 12 bases in the middle. CDR1 is MNHEY and CDR2 is SVGAGI in the germline V gene. Written as DNA, the CDR3 is TGTGCCAGCAGGTCTACAGGCAGCTCTGGAAACACCATATATTTT. Residues: CASRSTGSSGNTIYF.

V usage is TRBV27 and J usage is TRBJ1-5; 8 bases align to TRBD1. In germline, CDR1 is MNHEY, CDR2 SMNVEV (reference sequence). The V and J ends lost 4 bases and 5 bases, in that order; junction bases with no gene match: 10. The CDR3 extends over 16 amino acids. CDR3 region: CASSSAGTGVYQPQHF. The CDR3 region has the DNA TGTGCCAGCAGTTCTGCCGGGACAGGAGTCTATCAGCCCCAGCATTTT.

The genes are TRBV5-8 and TRBJ1-2, with D uncertain. Germline CDR1 reads SGHTS; CDR2 reads YDEGEE. This CDR3 is built from 14 residues. V was trimmed by 1 base and J by 3 bases, leaving 10 bases between them. In DNA, the CDR3 is TGTGCCAGCAGCTTGAGCTCGCTGCACTATGGCTACACCTTC. This gives the protein CASSLSSLHYGYTF.

This chain links TRBV28 with TRBJ2-2; 7 nucleotides agree with TRBD2. The V segment lost 3 bases and the J segment 7 bases; nucleotides outside the gene matches: 11. The CDR3 is made up of 16 amino acids. Looked up from germline, CDR1 is MDHEN and CDR2 is SYDVKM. CDR3 in amino acids: CASSFRAGALDGELFF. The CDR3 DNA reads as TGTGCCAGCAGTTTTAGGGCGGGAGCTTTGGACGGGGAGCTGTTTTTT.

The chain recombines TRBV5-1 with TRBJ2-5; weak D call: TRBD1 (6 bases). V shed 2 bases and J shed 5 bases, with 13 bases lying between them. The CDR3 length is 14 residues. Germline CDR1 SGHRS, CDR2 YFSETQ. In nucleotides, the CDR3 is TGCGCCAGCAGCTTAGCACAGGGTTTTGAGACCCAGTACTTC. It translates to CASSLAQGFETQYF.

The gene calls are TRBV7-2 and TRBJ1-1, with 11 positions matching TRBD1. The CDR3 sequence is 14 residues long. Germline trimming cut 3 bases from V and 11 bases from J; bases unmatched to any gene: 8. CDR1 and CDR2 from the germline V gene are SGHTA and FQGNSA. CDR3 residues: CASSLLGQGALAFF. The CDR3 coding sequence is TGTGCCAGCAGCTTGCTTGGACAGGGGGCTTTGGCTTTCTTT.

The chain couples TRBV9 to TRBJ2-1; 9 bases are a match to TRBD1. The CDR3 totals 15 residues. The junction had 12 bases not matched to a gene; V was cut back by 6 bases and J by 8 bases. Germline V gene data show CDR1 as SGDLS and CDR2 as YYNGEE. CDR3 loop: CASTPGTGRYDEQFF. CDR3 DNA: TGTGCCAGCACCCCCGGGACAGGGAGATATGATGAGCAGTTCTTC.

The sample holds a few counts of this clone. The chain combines TRBV6-5 with TRBJ2-3; 7 bases match TRBD1. V shed 0 bases and J 0 bases; nucleotides not matched to a gene: 3. Germline V CDR1 and CDR2: MNHEY, SVGAGI. The CDR3 length is 16 residues. The CDR3 sequence: CASSYSDRASTDTQYF. The CDR3, as DNA: TGTGCCAGCAGTTACTCCGACAGGGCGAGCACAGATACGCAGTATTTT.

CDR3 loop: CASSLRKVRDEKLFF. In DNA, the CDR3 is TGTGCCAGCAGCTTAAGAAAGGTTCGGGATGAAAAACTGTTTTTT. V usage is TRBV7-2 and J usage is TRBJ1-4; no reliable D call. In germline, CDR1 is SGHTA, CDR2 FQGNSA. The CDR3 totals 15 residues. V lost 2 bases to trimming and J lost 6 bases, with 13 bases between them. Full variable domain (remainder filled in from reference TRBV7-2 and TRBJ1-4): GAGVSQSPSNKVTEKGKDVELRCDPISGHTALYWYRQSLGQGLEFLIYFQGNSAPDKSGLPSDRFSAERTGGSVSTLTIQRTQQEDSAVYLCASSLRKVRDEKLFFGSGTQLSVL.

The genes are TRBV9 and TRBJ2-1, with a possible D match to TRBD2 (6 bases). V lost 3 bases and J lost 3, with 16 bases in between. Germline V gene data show CDR1 as SGDLS and CDR2 as YYNGEE. The CDR3 has 16 residues. The CDR3 nucleotides read TGTGCCAGCAGCGATGGATGGGGAGGCCACTACAATGAGCAGTTCTTC. As protein: CASSDGWGGHYNEQFF.

Only one count was recorded for this clone. This rearrangement joins TRBV28 to TRBJ1-1; D gene unclear. CDR1 and CDR2 (germline): MDHEN, SYDVKM. This CDR3 region has 14 residues. The germline V and J ends were trimmed by 3 bases and 4 bases, with 12 bases remaining between them. As DNA, the CDR3 is TGTGCCAGCAGTTTTTTACCTGCGGGCACTGAAGCTTTCTTT. This encodes CASSFLPAGTEAFF.

This clone was picked up one time. The rearrangement uses TRBV7-2 and TRBJ2-1, with D possibly TRBD2 on 7 matching bases. Trimming removed 5 bases from V and 6 bases from J, with 14 bases in between. Per germline, CDR1 SGHTA and CDR2 FQGNSA. This CDR3 contains 14 residues. This chain's CDR3 is CASSQLRGANEQFF. The CDR3 nucleotides read TGTGCCAGCAGCCAACTTCGGGGGGCCAATGAGCAGTTCTTC.

The chain links TRBV21-1 to TRBJ2-4; TRBD1 was called by the table and not checked on the DNA. TRBV21-1 is a recognized pseudogene. This CDR3 is 15 amino acids long. The CDR3 nucleotides read TGTGCCAGCAGCCCACAGGGTTGGGACAAAAACATTCAGTACTTC. This encodes CASSPQGWDKNIQYF.